This entry is about one TCR beta chain. Germline-derived CDR1 and CDR2 are SNHLY and FYNNEI. The CDR3 loop spans 16 amino acids. With 9 bases clipped from V and 3 bases from J, the junction kept 9 bases outside the gene matches. This entry comes from a study of blood T cell repertoires in COVID-19. Clones were read by immunoSEQ multiplex PCR, and TCRdb kept only the in-frame ones, dropping some. The sample holds 300,000 to 400,000 clones, approximately 86% seen once. This clonotype was sampled from a woman aged 40 to 50 with acute COVID-19. Sequenced input: PBMCs or T cells enriched from blood (not recorded which). This chain joins TRBV2 and TRBJ2-5, with 14 nucleotides matching TRBD2. CDR3 loop: CASSGLAGDRKETQYF. In nucleotides, the CDR3 is TGTGCCAGTTCGGGACTAGCGGGGGACAGGAAAGAGACCCAGTACTTC.